The TCR beta chain under discussion was sequenced for a study of T cell changes during pregnancy in multiple sclerosis. CDR3 size: 15 residues. Germline V CDR1 and CDR2: MGHRA, YSYEKL. Trimming removed 1 base from V and 0 bases from J; junction bases left unmatched: 2. Sequencing was performed with immunoSEQ multiplex PCR; in TCRdb, only in-frame clones are kept and a portion is missing. This table has around 70,000 clones, just over 90% appearing once. The material was peripheral blood, obtained in the third trimester of pregnancy. The receptor was derived from a female donor with multiple sclerosis, enrolled in a pregnancy study. The V call is TRBV4-1, the J call TRBJ1-2; 7 bases line up with TRBD1. The CDR3 region has the DNA TGCGCCAGCAGCCAAGTCGGGACAGCTAACTATGGCTACACCTTC. Translation gives CASSQVGTANYGYTF.